This TCR beta chain was sequenced during a study of early T cells in non-severe SARS-CoV-2 infection. This clonotype was found many times. Individual cDNA molecules were tagged with unique molecular identifiers, the study reported. MiXCR was run by TCRdb on the 5' RACE reads, yielding one entry per CDR3 protein. The table has 85,000 to 100,000 distinct CDR3 sequences, approximately 10% seen once. Germline CDR1 and CDR2: DFQATT and SNEGSKA (reference sequence). V lost 4 bases, J lost 6 bases, and 8 bases stayed unmatched. The CDR3 is 13 residues long. Sequencing was done on a sample of whole blood. V usage is TRBV20-1 and J usage is TRBJ2-7; TRBD1 aligns across 8 bases. This receptor was obtained from an adult who was a healthcare worker with PCR-confirmed SARS-CoV-2 infection or an uninfected control (not recorded which). The CDR3 region has the DNA TGCAGTGCTACTCCTTCGACAGGGGCCGAGCAGTACTTC. Translating gives CSATPSTGAEQYF.